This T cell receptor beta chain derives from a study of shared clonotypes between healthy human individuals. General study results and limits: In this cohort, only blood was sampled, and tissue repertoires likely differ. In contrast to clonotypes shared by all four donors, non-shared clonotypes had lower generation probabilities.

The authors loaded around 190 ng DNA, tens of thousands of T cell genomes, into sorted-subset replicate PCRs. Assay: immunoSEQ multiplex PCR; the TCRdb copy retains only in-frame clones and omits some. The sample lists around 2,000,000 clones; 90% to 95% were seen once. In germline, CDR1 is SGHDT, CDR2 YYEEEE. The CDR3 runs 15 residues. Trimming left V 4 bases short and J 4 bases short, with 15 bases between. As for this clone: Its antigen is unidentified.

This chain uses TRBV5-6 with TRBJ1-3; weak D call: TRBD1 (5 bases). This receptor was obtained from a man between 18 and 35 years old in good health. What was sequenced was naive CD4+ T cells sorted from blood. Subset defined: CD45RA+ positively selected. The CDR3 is CASSDAVRAGNTIYF. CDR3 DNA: TGTGCCAGCAGCGACGCGGTCAGGGCCGGAAACACCATATATTTT.